The present T cell receptor (beta chain) was sequenced within a study of blood T cells in healthy people across ages. This clonotype has ten or more counts. PCR was performed a second time for roughly 6 to 12 cycles using a sample-barcoded 5' primer and a J-beta primer mix. TCRdb used MiXCR to reprocess the 5' RACE reads, holding one entry per CDR3 protein. The sample comprises roughly 900,000 distinct CDR3 sequences, 25% to 30% of which are singletons, and roughly 17% rests with the top ten. V gave up 3 bases and J gave up 4 bases, with 12 bases separating them. The CDR3 runs to 13 residues. Germline CDR1 is SQVTM and CDR2 is ANQGSEA.

The chain links TRBV29-1 to TRBJ2-5, with D perhaps TRBD1 (6 bases). The specimen sequenced was blood. This TCR was recovered from an elderly woman in good health. Here the CDR3 DNA reads TGCAGCGTTGAGAAACAGGGCTTAGAGACCCAGTACTTC. This sequence encodes CSVEKQGLETQYF.